The clone carrying this T cell receptor beta chain came up many times. The antigen is undetermined. This sample was included in a study of T cells in Graves' hyperthyroidism and ophthalmopathy. Study outcomes and limitations: In the analysis, a 13 V-J model separated ophthalmopathy from stable hyperthyroidism.

Trimming left V 6 bases short and J 2 bases short, with 11 bases between. The CDR3 is 14 residues long. There were TCR beta CDR3 regions amplified from RNA transcripts. The HTBI primer set was used in a first-round RT-PCR of the TCR CDR3. TCRdb re-derived calls from the multiplex PCR reads in MiXCR, one entry per CDR3 protein. Among hundreds of thousands of distinct CDR3 sequences listed, around 24% were seen once. On the basis of clinical symptoms, serum thyroxine and TRAb, thyroid ultrasound and orbital computed tomography, diagnoses were made. The chain recombines TRBV12-3 or TRBV12-4 with TRBJ1-5; D call uncertain. The TCR originated in a woman aged 25 to 45 with Graves' ophthalmopathy. Specimen: blood. The CDR3 spells CASSWDIRNQPQHF. The CDR3 DNA reads as TGTGCCAGCAGCTGGGATATACGCAATCAGCCCCAGCATTTT.